These 24 T cell receptor beta chains were all obtained from the same sample, sequenced in a study of blood T cell repertoires in COVID-19. Libraries were prepared by immunoSEQ multiplex PCR; TCRdb keeps only in-frame clonotypes and omits some of them. Among over 200,000 clones, 75% to 90% were seen once, and the ten largest hold about 6.3%. Sequencing input: peripheral blood. The source of these receptors is a man aged 55 to 70 who had recovered from COVID-19.

This sequence joins TRBV18 and TRBJ2-2; 7 nucleotides line up with TRBD1. The germline gives CDR1 KGHSH, CDR2 LQKENI. This CDR3 comprises 15 residues. V lost 6 bases to trimming and J lost 1 base; unmatched junction nucleotides: 5. The chain's CDR3 is CASSPGQWNTGELFF. The CDR3 nucleotides read TGTGCCAGCTCTCCGGGACAGTGGAACACCGGGGAGCTGTTTTTT.

J is TRBJ1-2 and V is TRBV7-3, with D possibly TRBD1 on 5 matching bases. The germline CDR1 and CDR2 sequences are SGHTA and FQGTGA. With 5 bases removed from V and 4 bases from J, the gap between germline ends came to 17 bases. The CDR3 runs 15 residues. CDR3 region: CASSLTGVSGYGYTF. The DNA of the CDR3 is TGTGCCAGCAGCCTTACAGGCGTCTCGGGCTATGGCTACACCTTC.

The rearrangement uses TRBV5-1 and TRBJ2-1; D perhaps matches TRBD2 (6 bases). Trimming cost V 10 bases and J 0 bases, with 11 bases left between them. The CDR3 has 13 residues. The V gene's germline CDR1 is SGHRS and CDR2 YFSETQ. The CDR3: CAGRPDSYNEQFF. In DNA form, the CDR3 reads TGCGCCGGGAGGCCCGACTCCTACAATGAGCAGTTCTTC.

The chain is built from TRBV5-4 and TRBJ1-2; 7 nucleotides align to TRBD1. The CDR3 length is 13 residues. CDR1 is SGHNT, CDR2 YYREEE, per germline (reference sequence). V lost 6 bases, J lost 4 bases, and 6 bases stayed unmatched. The CDR3 DNA sequence: TGTGCCAGCACCTCGGACAGGAGCTATGGCTACACCTTC. Translation: CASTSDRSYGYTF. The full variable domain, its missing parts supplied by reference TRBV5-4 and TRBJ1-2, is ETGVTQSPTHLIKTRGQQVTLRCSSQSGHNTVSWYQQALGQGPQFIFQYYREEENGRGNFPPRFSGLQFPNYSSELNVNALELDDSALYLCASTSDRSYGYTFGSGTRLTVV.

The chain combines TRBV27 with TRBJ1-4; possibly TRBD1 for D (5 bases). The CDR3 consists of 13 residues. Trimming removed 5 bases from V and 11 bases from J, with 15 bases in between. From germline, CDR1 is MNHEY and CDR2 SMNVEV (reference sequence). The CDR3 loop is CASSRWTSTKLFF. The CDR3 bases are TGTGCCAGCAGTAGATGGACATCAACGAAACTGTTTTTT.

This clone was seen only a few times. The chain recombines TRBV27 with TRBJ2-2; the D gene is possibly TRBD1 (6 bases). V was clipped by 6 bases and J by 0 bases, with 20 bases between them. Per the germline V gene, CDR1 is MNHEY and CDR2 is SMNVEV (reference sequence). CDR3 length equals 18 residues. CDR3 region: CASSRGKQQLSNTGELFF. The CDR3 DNA reads as TGTGCCAGCAGCAGGGGAAAACAACAATTATCGAACACCGGGGAGCTGTTTTTT.

A single count supports this clone. The chain uses TRBV5-5 and TRBJ2-3, with D possibly TRBD1 on 5 matching bases. V was pared by 1 base and J by 0 bases, with 6 bases between. The CDR3 has 14 residues. Germline values: CDR1 SGHKS, CDR2 YYEKEE (reference sequence). The CDR3 reads CASSLTGSTDTQYF. The CDR3 DNA follows: TGTGCCAGCAGCTTGACAGGTAGCACAGATACGCAGTATTTT.

The chain carries TRBV28 and TRBJ2-1; no clear D gene. The germline CDR1 and CDR2 sequences are MDHEN and SYDVKM. This CDR3 contains 13 residues. V lost 2 bases and J 1 base, leaving 3 bases between the germline ends. CDR3 nucleotides: TGTGCCAGCAGTTTAATATCCTACAATGAGCAGTTCTTC. Amino acids: CASSLISYNEQFF.

This chain uses TRBV24-1 with TRBJ1-2; 9 nucleotides align to TRBD1. Trimming at V came to 5 bases and at J to 4 bases, leaving 16 bases not matched to a gene. Germline assignment: CDR1 KGHDR and CDR2 SFDVKD. The CDR3 runs 18 residues. In DNA form, the CDR3 reads TGTGCCACCAGTGGTCCCTCTCGAGAGACAGGGGGATCCTATGGCTACACCTTC. Translation: CATSGPSRETGGSYGYTF.

The chain recombines TRBV5-1 with TRBJ2-7; 7 bases line up with TRBD1. Trimming at V came to 1 base and at J to 5 bases, leaving 6 bases not matched to a gene. Per germline, CDR1 SGHRS and CDR2 YFSETQ. CDR3 length: 14 residues. The CDR3 DNA reads TGCGCCAGCAGCTTGATAAGTCAGGGGGACGAGCAGTACTTC. Protein sequence: CASSLISQGDEQYF.

This chain links TRBV7-8 with TRBJ2-7; D is possibly TRBD1 (5 bases). The germline V gene has CDR1 SGHVS and CDR2 FQNEAQ. This CDR3 is 12 amino acids long. V dropped 3 bases and J dropped 5 bases, with 8 bases sitting between them. CDR3 in amino acids: CASSFDSDEQYF. DNA of the CDR3: TGTGCCAGCAGCTTCGACAGTGACGAGCAGTACTTC.

The rearrangement uses TRBV4-3 and TRBJ2-5; 8 bases line up with TRBD2. The CDR3 has 17 residues. The germline CDR1 and CDR2 sequences are LGHNA and YSLEER. After removal of 4 bases from V and 5 bases from J, the junction contained 15 bases not matched to a gene. The CDR3 here is CASSLEFSREGGETQYF. CDR3 in DNA: TGCGCCAGCAGCCTGGAATTCAGCCGGGAGGGCGGGGAGACCCAGTACTTC.

For this clone: This sample includes further DNA sequences coding for the same CDR3. The J gene is TRBJ1-1, the V gene TRBV19; weak D call: TRBD1 (5 bases). The CDR3 totals 15 residues. The V gene's germline CDR1 is LNHDA and CDR2 SQIVND (reference sequence). The V end lost 3 bases, the J end lost 1 base, and 12 bases lay between the germline ends. DNA of the CDR3: TGTGCCAGTAGTATCGGGGGTAGAGCGAACACTGAAGCTTTCTTT. Encoded protein: CASSIGGRANTEAFF.

The chain recombines TRBV3-1 (or the pseudogene TRBV3-2) with TRBJ2-7, with TRBD1 matching over 7 bases. J was trimmed by 1 base and V by 0 bases; bases with no gene match: 3. The germline CDR1 and CDR2 sequences are LGHDT and YNNKEL (reference sequence). There are 15 residues in the CDR3. CDR3 protein: CASSQDRGNSYEQYF. The CDR3 DNA is TGTGCCAGCAGCCAAGACAGGGGGAATTCCTACGAGCAGTACTTC.

J is TRBJ2-5 and V is TRBV15, with a weak D call TRBD2 (6 bases). This CDR3 spans 14 amino acids. V lost 0 bases and J lost 5, with 10 bases in between. The germline gives CDR1 LNHNV, CDR2 YYDKDF (reference sequence). This chain's CDR3 is CATSREAGLETQYF. The CDR3, as DNA: TGTGCCACCAGCAGAGAGGCGGGGCTGGAGACCCAGTACTTC. The whole variable domain, remainder taken from reference TRBV15 and TRBJ2-5, is DAMVIQNPRYQVTQFGKPVTLSCSQTLNHNVMYWYQQKSSQAPKLLFHYYDKDFNNEADTPDNFQSRRPNTSFCFLDIRSPGLGDTAMYLCATSREAGLETQYFGPGTRLLVL.

This sequence joins TRBV3-1 (or the pseudogene TRBV3-2) and TRBJ1-4; unclear D gene. This CDR3 is 12 amino acids long. The germline V and J ends were trimmed by 3 bases and 5 bases, with 4 bases remaining between them. The germline V gene encodes CDR1 LGHDT and CDR2 YNNKEL (reference sequence). The CDR3 DNA follows: TGTGCCAGCAGCCACCCGAATGAAAAACTGTTTTTT. Residues: CASSHPNEKLFF.

The chain combines TRBV11-2 with TRBJ2-2; no firm D call. Germline V lookup: CDR1 SGHAT, CDR2 FQNNGV. V shed 1 base and J shed 5 bases, with 8 bases lying between them. This CDR3 is 14 amino acids long. CDR3 sequence reads: CASSLVPGTGELFF. The CDR3 DNA reads TGTGCCAGCAGCTTAGTCCCGGGTACCGGGGAGCTGTTTTTT.

This chain connects TRBV11-2 to TRBJ2-1, with D tentatively TRBD2 (6 bases). The V end was cut by 5 bases, the J end by 0 bases, with 14 bases between. The germline CDR1 and CDR2 sequences are SGHAT and FQNNGV. This CDR3 region has 16 residues. In DNA form, the CDR3 reads TGTGCCAGCAGCCAAGGACTAACTAGCTCCTACAATGAGCAGTTCTTC. Protein: CASSQGLTSSYNEQFF.

The chain uses TRBV7-2 and TRBJ2-7; 8 bases are a match to TRBD2. The CDR3 runs 16 residues. From germline, CDR1 is SGHTA and CDR2 FQGNSA. V lost 5 bases, J lost 0 bases, and 9 bases stayed unmatched. The CDR3 sequence: CASSPGGGRASYEQYF. The CDR3, as DNA: TGTGCCAGCAGCCCCGGCGGGGGGAGAGCCTCCTACGAGCAGTACTTC.

This clone has only one observation. The chain couples TRBV6-5 to TRBJ2-3; tentatively, D is TRBD1 (6 bases). CDR3 size: 15 residues. The germline V gene has CDR1 MNHEY and CDR2 SVGAGI. The ends were cut back, 6 bases at V and 2 bases at J, with 15 bases in the middle. In DNA form, the CDR3 reads TGTGCCAGCAGATTGGACAGCCTTAACACAGATACGCAGTATTTT. This gives the protein CASRLDSLNTDTQYF.

The chain has TRBV3-1 (or the pseudogene TRBV3-2) and TRBJ2-7; D remains ambiguous. V was clipped by 1 base and J by 7 bases, with 14 bases between them. Germline V gene sequence: CDR1 LGHDT, CDR2 YNNKEL (reference sequence). This CDR3 comprises 14 residues. The CDR3 here is CASSQGQQYKEQYF. The CDR3 region has the DNA TGTGCCAGCAGCCAAGGGCAACAGTATAAAGAGCAGTACTTC.

The chain links TRBV5-1 to TRBJ1-1, with D possibly being TRBD1 (6 bases). Deletions cut 0 bases from V and 11 bases from J, with 11 bases between. CDR3 size: 12 residues. The V gene's germline CDR1 is SGHRS and CDR2 YFSETQ. The CDR3 DNA is TGCGCCAGCAGCTTGGAGGGGGATACGGCTTTCTTT. Translation gives CASSLEGDTAFF.

The chain carries TRBV29-1 and TRBJ2-1, with D maybe TRBD2 (7 bases). This CDR3 has 13 amino acids. Trimming stripped 1 base from V and 9 bases from J, with 13 bases between. Germline CDR1 SQVTM, CDR2 ANQGSEA. The DNA of the CDR3 is TGCAGCGTTGAAGTTGGAGGGGGGGGTGAGCAGTTCTTC. Translated, it gives CSVEVGGGGEQFF.

The CDR3 protein is CASSLPLGGRNTEAFF. The CDR3 DNA sequence: TGTGCCAGCAGCTTACCTCTGGGGGGTAGGAACACTGAAGCTTTCTTT. V gene TRBV5-4 combines with J gene TRBJ1-1; possible D gene TRBD1, 5 bases. The CDR3 runs to 16 residues. The germline CDR1 and CDR2 sequences are SGHNT and YYREEE (reference sequence). The V and J ends lost 2 bases and 1 base respectively, with 15 bases between them.